The T cell receptor (beta chain) described here comes from a study of radiotherapy plus CTLA-4 blockade in lung cancer. Libraries were prepared by immunoSEQ multiplex PCR; TCRdb keeps only in-frame clonotypes and omits some of them. The profile shows 50,000 or so clones, around 80% of them singletons. This receptor was identified in a human donor with non-small cell lung cancer who had a partial response to radiotherapy plus ipilimumab. The specimen comprised peripheral blood, sampled from a patient treated with radiotherapy plus ipilimumab.

The CDR3 nucleotides read TGTGCCAGCAGTTACTCCCGGGACACCTATGGCTACACCTTC. Amino acids: CASSYSRDTYGYTF. The chain carries TRBV6-5 and TRBJ1-2, with D possibly being TRBD1 (6 bases). The CDR3 is 14 residues long. Germline-derived CDR1 and CDR2 are MNHEY and SVGAGI. Trimming left V 0 bases short and J 4 bases short, with 9 bases between.